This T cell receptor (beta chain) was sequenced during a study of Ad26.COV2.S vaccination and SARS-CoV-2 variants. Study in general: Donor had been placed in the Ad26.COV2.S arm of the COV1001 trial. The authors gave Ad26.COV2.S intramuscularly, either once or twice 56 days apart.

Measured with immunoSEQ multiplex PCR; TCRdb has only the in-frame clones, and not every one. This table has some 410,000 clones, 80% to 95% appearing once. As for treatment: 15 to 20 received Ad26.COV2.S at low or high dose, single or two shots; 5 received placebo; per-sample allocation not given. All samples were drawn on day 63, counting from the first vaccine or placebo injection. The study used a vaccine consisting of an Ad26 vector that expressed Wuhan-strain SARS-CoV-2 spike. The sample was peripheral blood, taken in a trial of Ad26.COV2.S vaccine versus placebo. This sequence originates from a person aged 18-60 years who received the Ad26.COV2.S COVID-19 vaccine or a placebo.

In DNA, the CDR3 is TGTGCCAGCAGTGGAATTGGGACAGATACGCAGTATTTT. This translates into CASSGIGTDTQYF. The chain combines TRBV12-3 or TRBV12-4 with TRBJ2-3; D gene ambiguous. The CDR3 covers 13 residues. Trimming stripped 5 bases from V and 3 bases from J, with 9 bases between.